Shown below are 13 T cell receptor beta chains from a single sample sequenced in a study of T cells after yellow fever vaccination. TCRdb called the 5' RACE reads again in MiXCR, with one record for every CDR3 protein. The table records hundreds of thousands of distinct CDR3 sequences, roughly 13% of them present only once. Sequenced here: PBMCs, sampled on the day of the yellow fever booster vaccination. The source of these receptors is a man aged 25 to 40 who received the YFV17D yellow fever vaccine.

This clonotype showed up just a few times. The V gene is TRBV7-9, the J gene TRBJ2-1; D is unresolved. The CDR3 length is 13 residues. Trimming removed 1 base from V and 10 bases from J, with 11 bases in between. Germline V gene sequence: CDR1 SEHNR, CDR2 FQNEAQ (reference sequence). CDR3 protein: CASSLGLITEQFF. The CDR3 region has the DNA TGTGCCAGCAGCTTAGGTCTGATTACGGAGCAGTTCTTC.

This clonotype has a handful of counts. The chain uses TRBV6-2 or TRBV6-3 and TRBJ2-1; D is ambiguous. The V gene's germline CDR1 is MNHEY and CDR2 SVGEGT. Trimming pared 2 bases from V and 10 bases from J, leaving 6 bases between. The CDR3 is made up of 11 amino acids. The CDR3 loop is CASSYTREQFF. CDR3 nucleotide sequence: TGTGCCAGCAGTTACACAAGGGAGCAGTTCTTC.

Only a few counts were recorded for this clonotype. The chain joins TRBV9 to TRBJ2-7; TRBD1 aligns across 8 bases. The CDR3 loop spans 15 amino acids. From germline, CDR1 is SGDLS and CDR2 YYNGEE. Trimming cost V 3 bases and J 0 bases; bases outside gene matches: 5. The CDR3 reads CASSGGTGFSYEQYF. The CDR3 nucleotides read TGTGCCAGCAGCGGGGGGACAGGATTCTCCTACGAGCAGTACTTC. The full variable domain, its missing parts supplied by reference TRBV9 and TRBJ2-7, is DSGVTQTPKHLITATGQRVTLRCSPRSGDLSVYWYQQSLDQGLQFLIQYYNGEERAKGNILERFSAQQFPDLHSELNLSSLELGDSALYFCASSGGTGFSYEQYFGPGTRLTVT.

This clonotype has a handful of counts. The V and J genes are TRBV5-1 and TRBJ2-2; D possibly corresponds to TRBD1 (6 bases). Germline V gene data show CDR1 as SGHRS and CDR2 as YFSETQ. The CDR3 is made up of 16 amino acids. Deletions cut 4 bases from V and 9 bases from J, with 22 bases between. Here the CDR3 reads CASSTNEVARGRELFF. The CDR3 nucleotides are TGCGCCAGCAGCACAAATGAGGTCGCCAGGGGACGGGAGCTGTTTTTT.

V is TRBV20-1 and J is TRBJ2-1, with 12 nucleotides matching TRBD2. The CDR3 has 16 amino acids. CDR1 DFQATT and CDR2 SNEGSKA come from the germline V gene (reference sequence). J gave up 9 bases and V 6 bases, and 15 bases lay outside the gene matches. DNA for the CDR3: TGCAGTGCGACGACCCTAGGACTAGCGGGGATTAGTGAGCAGTTCTTC. The encoded protein is CSATTLGLAGISEQFF.

This clonotype came up a few times. The chain carries TRBV2 and TRBJ2-1; D is undetermined. Per the germline V gene, CDR1 is SNHLY and CDR2 is FYNNEI. The CDR3 has 12 amino acids. V gave up 7 bases and J gave up 7 bases, with 11 bases separating them. The CDR3 loop is CASNPDLNEQFF. CDR3 in DNA: TGTGCCAGCAACCCGGATTTGAATGAGCAGTTCTTC.

This clonotype was counted at least ten times. The CDR3 loop is CASSSFYEQFF. In DNA, the CDR3 is TGTGCCAGCAGTTCCTTTTATGAGCAGTTCTTC. The chain recombines TRBV6-6 with TRBJ2-1; D unresolved. The V and J ends lost 4 bases and 8 bases respectively, with 6 bases between them. This CDR3 contains 11 residues. Germline-derived CDR1 and CDR2 are MNHNY and SVGAGI (reference sequence).

This clonotype has a handful of counts. The chain links TRBV12-3 or TRBV12-4 to TRBJ2-5; D may be TRBD2 (6 bases). Trimming took off 6 bases at V and 5 bases at J, with 25 bases between the two ends. The CDR3 loop spans 17 amino acids. CDR3 bases: TGTGCCAGCAGCCCCGGCTTGGGGACTCTGTCGGGCGAGACCCAGTACTTC. It is translated as CASSPGLGTLSGETQYF.

This chain uses TRBV4-3 with TRBJ1-6; TRBD1 aligns across 7 bases. Germline CDR1 and CDR2: LGHNA and YSLEER. The CDR3 spans 16 residues. J lost 10 bases, V lost 0 bases, and 9 bases had no gene match. CDR3 amino acids: CASSQEMRGLGSPLHF. CDR3 nucleotides: TGCGCCAGCAGCCAAGAGATGAGGGGGCTGGGGTCACCCCTCCACTTT.

V is TRBV5-5 and J is TRBJ2-1, with 8 bases fitting TRBD2. Trimming took 5 bases from V and 4 from J; bases not matched to a gene: 8. From germline, CDR1 is SGHKS and CDR2 YYEKEE (reference sequence). The CDR3 is made up of 15 amino acids. The CDR3 DNA reads TGTGCCAGCAGAATCGTCGGGGGGGGATACAATGAGCAGTTCTTC. This encodes CASRIVGGGYNEQFF.

The sample holds a few counts of this clonotype. The chain combines TRBV20-1 with TRBJ2-1; the match to TRBD2 covers 9 bases. The CDR3 contains 16 residues. J gave up 4 bases and V 3 bases, and 10 bases lay outside the gene matches. Germline lookup yields CDR1 DFQATT and CDR2 SNEGSKA (reference sequence). The CDR3 spells CSASRHLAGAYNEQFF. The CDR3 DNA is TGCAGTGCTAGTAGGCACTTAGCGGGAGCGTACAATGAGCAGTTCTTC.

This clonotype has just a few counts. The rearrangement uses TRBV27 and TRBJ2-2; 7 positions match TRBD2. The germline gives CDR1 MNHEY, CDR2 SMNVEV (reference sequence). This CDR3 has 14 amino acids. V shed 10 bases, J shed 7 bases, and the junction held 12 bases outside the gene matches. The CDR3 is CAIRAGRSNGELFF. In DNA form, the CDR3 reads TGTGCCATCAGAGCGGGGAGAAGTAACGGGGAGCTGTTTTTT.

The genes are TRBV20-1 and TRBJ2-2, with 7 nucleotides matching TRBD2. V was clipped by 6 bases and J by 8 bases; unmatched bases: 15. CDR1 and CDR2 from the germline V gene are DFQATT and SNEGSKA (reference sequence). The CDR3 sequence is 15 residues long. Here the CDR3 DNA reads TGCAGTGCGAGACCTAGCGGAATCACCATGGGGGAGCTGTTTTTT. As protein: CSARPSGITMGELFF.